Listed below are T cell receptor beta chains from one sample, sequenced in a study of T cells in Graves' hyperthyroidism and ophthalmopathy. TCRdb ran MiXCR on the multiplex PCR reads and lists one entry per CDR3 protein. This table has 530,000 or so distinct CDR3 sequences, roughly 46% appearing once. Source material: peripheral blood or thyroid tissue (not recorded which). Receptor source: a woman aged 18-30 years with Graves' hyperthyroidism. Both conserved end residues are trimmed from each CDR3.

cdr3_aa: ASSTGTYEQY
v_call: TRBV2

cdr3_aa: ASRLAGGDYEQY
v_call: TRBV2

cdr3_aa: SARPGHGANVLT
v_call: TRBV20-1

cdr3_aa: SAFMDGGWETQY
v_call: TRBV20-1

cdr3_aa: ASSAVVSGAIGEQY
v_call: TRBV11-2

cdr3_aa: ASSSQTGGRYEQY
v_call: TRBV6-2/TRBV6-3

cdr3_aa: ASSVAQDNSGKLF
v_call: TRBV9

cdr3_aa: ASRQRGTDTQY
v_call: TRBV2

cdr3_aa: ASSLVPAGEKLF
v_call: TRBV11-2

cdr3_aa: SGGNYEQY
v_call: TRBV29-1

cdr3_aa: SADRGTLDTIY
v_call: TRBV20-1

cdr3_aa: ASSLLGQKQPF
v_call: TRBV28

cdr3_aa: ASSFSSGRALNEQF
v_call: TRBV7-9

cdr3_aa: SARTGTSGRAIEQY
v_call: TRBV20-1

cdr3_aa: ASSSRGINQPQH
v_call: TRBV27

cdr3_aa: ASSQGSGSSYELF
v_call: TRBV4-2

cdr3_aa: AWTLDFGTEAF
v_call: TRBV30

cdr3_aa: AIRGGSSIYEQY
v_call: TRBV10-3

cdr3_aa: ASSSRGSGTYEQY
v_call: TRBV27

cdr3_aa: ASSLTGGGLF
v_call: TRBV7-3

cdr3_aa: ASSPGSRLEYEQY
v_call: TRBV19

cdr3_aa: ARRSNEKLF
v_call: TRBV29-1

cdr3_aa: AISESLGQQYYGYT
v_call: TRBV10-3

cdr3_aa: ATSDYYYGYT
v_call: TRBV24-1

cdr3_aa: SLGQGTYGYT
v_call: TRBV29-1

cdr3_aa: SLWGTEAF
v_call: TRBV20-1

cdr3_aa: SVERYNEQF
v_call: TRBV29-1

cdr3_aa: ASSLAGAGIRETQY
v_call: TRBV12-3/TRBV12-4

cdr3_aa: ASGLASETDTQY
v_call: TRBV2

cdr3_aa: ASSSGTGGEEQY
v_call: TRBV19

cdr3_aa: ASSMYAGIFTGELF
v_call: TRBV19

cdr3_aa: ASSQEGAGNQPQH
v_call: TRBV4-2

cdr3_aa: ASSLWTDEKLF
v_call: TRBV7-6

cdr3_aa: ASQGMGGSYEQY
v_call: TRBV27

cdr3_aa: ASSVGQGAGPYEQY
v_call: TRBV9

cdr3_aa: ASSQDVTSYEQY
v_call: TRBV4-2

cdr3_aa: ASSVRTQH
v_call: TRBV2

cdr3_aa: ATVLGTGGTGANVLT
v_call: TRBV19

cdr3_aa: SVVDVGQETQY
v_call: TRBV29-1

cdr3_aa: ASSQGLPTLH
v_call: TRBV27

cdr3_aa: ASSSELAGAIYEQY
v_call: TRBV11-2

cdr3_aa: ASSEEGRSRGYT
v_call: TRBV2

cdr3_aa: ASSAQEDTGLYEQY
v_call: TRBV9

cdr3_aa: ASGTGQGEAF
v_call: TRBV12-5

cdr3_aa: ASSGRLAISSYEQY
v_call: TRBV7-2